Shown below are 25 T cell receptor beta chains from a single sample sequenced in a study of blood T cell repertoires in COVID-19. Clones were sequenced by immunoSEQ multiplex PCR, and TCRdb holds only the in-frame ones, with some missing. This sample carries approximately 300,000 clones, approximately 85% of them seen once, and the ten largest clones take 0.87%. The sample was peripheral blood. The origin of the receptors is a human donor with COVID-19, enrolled during active disease. The donor label of this sample is uncertain.

This sequence joins TRBV3-1 (or the pseudogene TRBV3-2) and TRBJ2-2, with D maybe TRBD2 (5 bases). Trimming removed 5 bases at V and 1 base at J, with 8 bases between. Looked up from germline, CDR1 is LGHDT and CDR2 is YNNKEL (reference sequence). The CDR3 contains 14 residues. CDR3 coding DNA: TGTGCCAGCAGCTTCGGACTGAACACCGGGGAGCTGTTTTTT. This sequence encodes CASSFGLNTGELFF.

The rearrangement links TRBV28 to TRBJ1-2; no clear D gene. Trimming stripped 3 bases from V and 8 bases from J, with 10 bases between. This CDR3 has 12 residues. Germline V gene data show CDR1 as MDHEN and CDR2 as SYDVKM. Here the CDR3 reads CASSFGRGGYTF. CDR3 nucleotides: TGTGCCAGCAGTTTTGGCCGGGGAGGCTACACCTTC.

The V and J genes are TRBV7-3 and TRBJ2-3, with 10 bases lining up with TRBD2. V trimming: 5 bases; J trimming: 14 bases; junction bases outside the gene matches: 10. The CDR3 is 13 residues long. Germline V gene data show CDR1 as SGHTA and CDR2 as FQGTGA. CDR3 loop: CASSHPSSGRMYF. CDR3 bases: TGTGCCAGCAGCCATCCGTCTAGCGGGAGAATGTATTTT. Looking up the rest from reference TRBV7-3 and TRBJ2-3 gives the full variable domain: GAGVSQTPSNKVTEKGKYVELRCDPISGHTALYWYRQSLGQGPEFLIYFQGTGAADDSGLPNDRFFAVRPEGSVSTLKIQRTERGDSAVYLCASSHPSSGRMYFGPGTRLTVL.

This chain uses TRBV28 with TRBJ1-2; the match to TRBD1 covers 11 bases. The V and J ends lost 6 bases and 8 bases, in that order; junction bases with no gene match: 8. Germline assignment: CDR1 MDHEN and CDR2 SYDVKM. The CDR3 length is 14 residues. The CDR3 reads CASRSPDRGPGYTF. The CDR3 region has the DNA TGTGCCAGCAGGTCACCGGACAGGGGGCCCGGCTACACCTTC.

The V and J genes are TRBV11-2 and TRBJ1-5; 7 positions match TRBD1. V lost 5 bases, J lost 4 bases, and 11 bases stayed unmatched. The CDR3 consists of 16 residues. In germline, CDR1 is SGHAT, CDR2 FQNNGV. CDR3 in amino acids: CASSLNRAGGNQPQHF. CDR3 in DNA: TGTGCCAGCAGCCTCAACCGGGCAGGGGGAAATCAGCCCCAGCATTTT.

This chain joins TRBV30 and TRBJ2-2; D not resolved. The CDR3 runs to 13 residues. Germline V gene data show CDR1 as GTSNPN and CDR2 as SVGIG (reference sequence). V lost 0 bases to trimming and J lost 6 bases, with 8 bases between them. CDR3 nucleotide sequence: TGTGCCTGGAGTGTAGAACTCCCCGGGGAGCTGTTTTTT. Residues: CAWSVELPGELFF.

The chain has TRBV3-1 (or the pseudogene TRBV3-2) and TRBJ1-2; D may be TRBD1 (6 bases). The germline gives CDR1 LGHDT, CDR2 YNNKEL (reference sequence). Trimming removed 4 bases from V and 7 bases from J, with 25 bases in between. The CDR3 consists of 17 residues. The CDR3 loop reads CASSLGGEGGGTIGYTF. The CDR3 DNA reads TGTGCCAGCAGCCTCGGGGGCGAGGGAGGGGGTACTATTGGCTACACCTTC.

V and J are TRBV28 and TRBJ2-3; TRBD1 matches at 9 bases. The V and J ends lost 6 bases and 3 bases, in that order; junction bases with no gene match: 10. CDR3 length: 16 amino acids. Germline values: CDR1 MDHEN, CDR2 SYDVKM. CDR3 amino acids: CASRSTAGTGTDTQYF. The CDR3 DNA follows: TGTGCCAGCAGATCCACGGCCGGGACAGGGACAGATACGCAGTATTTT.

The chain carries TRBV9 and TRBJ1-3, with D unclear. Trimming took 2 bases from V and 3 from J, leaving 15 bases between them. This CDR3 spans 16 amino acids. In germline, CDR1 is SGDLS, CDR2 YYNGEE. The CDR3 protein is CASSVSSGGNGNTIYF. CDR3 sequence (DNA): TGTGCCAGCAGCGTGAGCTCGGGCGGGAATGGAAACACCATATATTTT.

The chain combines TRBV28 with TRBJ1-2; 8 nucleotides line up with TRBD1. The CDR3 extends over 16 amino acids. The germline V gene encodes CDR1 MDHEN and CDR2 SYDVKM. The J segment lost 6 bases and the V segment lost 5 bases, leaving 14 bases of the junction unmatched. CDR3: CASSPPGTGERDGYTF. Here the CDR3 DNA reads TGTGCCAGCAGTCCTCCCGGGACAGGAGAGAGAGATGGCTACACCTTC.

The chain recombines TRBV10-3 with TRBJ1-3; no firm D call. The CDR3 is made up of 13 amino acids. V lost 0 bases and J 5 bases, leaving 5 bases between the germline ends. Germline-derived CDR1 and CDR2 are ENHRY and SYGVKD. The CDR3 reads CAISESRRNTIYF. For the CDR3, the DNA is TGTGCCATCAGTGAGTCGAGGAGAAACACCATATATTTT.

The chain is built from TRBV10-3 and TRBJ2-1; 9 bases line up with TRBD2. Germline lookup yields CDR1 ENHRY and CDR2 SYGVKD. Unmatched junction bases numbered 3, after V lost 2 bases and J lost 1 base. The length of the CDR3 is 16 residues. The CDR3 spells CAISELAGRSYNEQFF. The CDR3 DNA reads TGTGCCATCAGTGAGCTAGCGGGGCGGTCCTACAATGAGCAGTTCTTC.

The chain employs TRBV13 and TRBJ2-3; 7 nucleotides agree with TRBD2. The CDR3 is 15 amino acids. Germline V CDR1 and CDR2: PRHDT, FYEKMQ (reference sequence). With V trimmed by 3 bases and J by 5 bases, 8 bases remained unmatched. CDR3 nucleotides: TGTGCCAGCAGCTTGGCGCGGGAGAGGAGAGATACGCAGTATTTT. It codes for CASSLARERRDTQYF.

The V call is TRBV6-5, the J call TRBJ1-2; 7 nucleotides line up with TRBD1. The CDR3 has 14 residues. The ends lost 7 bases at V and 5 bases at J; junction bases unmatched: 10. The germline CDR1 and CDR2 sequences are MNHEY and SVGAGI. DNA for the CDR3: TGTGCCAGCACTATTGACAGGGAAGGGTATGGCTACACCTTC. As protein: CASTIDREGYGYTF.

The chain employs TRBV28 and TRBJ2-5; tentatively, D is TRBD1 (6 bases). V shed 7 bases and J shed 4 bases, with 16 bases lying between them. This CDR3 has 14 residues. Germline CDR1 and CDR2: MDHEN and SYDVKM. The CDR3 DNA reads TGTGCCAGCACCCAAGGTACAGGGATAGAGACCCAGTACTTC. Amino acids: CASTQGTGIETQYF.

The chain is built from TRBV6-5 and TRBJ2-7, with 9 bases that match TRBD2. The trim removed 0 bases at V and 4 bases at J, leaving 1 base unmatched. Germline CDR1 MNHEY, CDR2 SVGAGI. The CDR3 is made up of 14 amino acids. Here the CDR3 reads CASSYSREGYEQYF. The CDR3, as DNA: TGTGCCAGCAGTTACTCGCGGGAGGGTTACGAGCAGTACTTC.

J is TRBJ1-2 and V is TRBV28, with 11 positions matching TRBD1. CDR3 length equals 13 residues. Germline V gene lookup returns CDR1 MDHEN and CDR2 SYDVKM. With 8 bases clipped from V and 8 bases from J, the junction kept 7 bases outside the gene matches. CDR3 in DNA: TGTGCCAGCGGGACAGGGGGTATCAACGGCTACACCTTC. Its protein is CASGTGGINGYTF.

The V call is TRBV28, the J call TRBJ2-7, with unresolved D. The CDR3 contains 13 residues. Germline CDR1 is MDHEN and CDR2 is SYDVKM. Trimming removed 2 bases at V and 6 bases at J, with 11 bases between. The CDR3 sequence is CASSLIIRSEQYF. The CDR3, as DNA: TGTGCCAGCAGTTTAATAATTAGGAGCGAGCAGTACTTC.

This clone showed up just a few times. The rearrangement uses TRBV5-1 and TRBJ2-5; D unclear. V lost 0 bases and J lost 5, with 11 bases in between. This CDR3 has 14 residues. Germline V gives CDR1 SGHRS, CDR2 YFSETQ. The CDR3 protein is CASSLGQGRETQYF. CDR3 DNA sequence: TGCGCCAGCAGCTTGGGGCAAGGCAGGGAGACCCAGTACTTC.

This chain uses TRBV28 with TRBJ1-6; 7 bases map to TRBD1. The trim removed 4 bases at V and 8 bases at J, leaving 14 bases unmatched. The CDR3 covers 17 residues. In germline, CDR1 is MDHEN, CDR2 SYDVKM. The CDR3 is CASSSGRQGGFHSPLHF. The CDR3 nucleotides read TGTGCCAGCAGTTCCGGTCGTCAGGGGGGTTTCCATTCACCCCTCCACTTT.

The rearrangement joins TRBV30 to TRBJ1-1, with D hard to call. Deletions cut 2 bases from V and 12 bases from J, with 19 bases between. The CDR3 loop spans 13 amino acids. Germline V gene lookup returns CDR1 GTSNPN and CDR2 SVGIG (reference sequence). The CDR3 DNA sequence: TGTGCCTGGAGTCTAGATTCGGCGTTCTATTCTTTCTTT. The encoded protein is CAWSLDSAFYSFF.

CDR3 bases: TGTGCCAGCAGCGAAACTAGCGGTACCTACGAGCAGTACTTC. Translating gives CASSETSGTYEQYF. The V call is TRBV3-1 (or the pseudogene TRBV3-2), the J call TRBJ2-7, with TRBD2 identical over 8 bases. Germline assignment: CDR1 LGHDT and CDR2 YNNKEL (reference sequence). After removal of 5 bases from V and 2 bases from J, the junction contained 5 bases not matched to a gene. The CDR3 extends over 14 amino acids.

The V call is TRBV10-3, the J call TRBJ2-2; D is unresolved. Per germline, CDR1 ENHRY and CDR2 SYGVKD. Trimming took 2 bases from V and 6 from J, leaving 4 bases between them. The CDR3 loop spans 12 amino acids. The DNA for the CDR3 is TGTGCCATCAGTGAGGCGGCCGGGGAGCTGTTTTTT. It encodes CAISEAAGELFF.

V and J are TRBV19 and TRBJ2-3; 10 bases are shared with TRBD2. V was clipped by 4 bases and J by 5 bases; unmatched bases: 3. Germline loops: CDR1 LNHDA, CDR2 SQIVND (reference sequence). This CDR3 is built from 14 residues. The CDR3 reads CASSKREGLDTQYF. The DNA of the CDR3 is TGTGCCAGTAGTAAGCGGGAGGGCCTAGATACGCAGTATTTT.

This rearrangement joins TRBV28 to TRBJ2-7, with D perhaps matching TRBD2 (5 bases). V was cut by 2 bases and J by 9 bases, with 20 bases left in between. Germline CDR1 MDHEN, CDR2 SYDVKM. The CDR3 contains 15 residues. The CDR3 is CASSLAGGPRRMQYF. The DNA for the CDR3 is TGTGCCAGCAGTTTAGCAGGAGGCCCGAGGAGGATGCAGTACTTC.